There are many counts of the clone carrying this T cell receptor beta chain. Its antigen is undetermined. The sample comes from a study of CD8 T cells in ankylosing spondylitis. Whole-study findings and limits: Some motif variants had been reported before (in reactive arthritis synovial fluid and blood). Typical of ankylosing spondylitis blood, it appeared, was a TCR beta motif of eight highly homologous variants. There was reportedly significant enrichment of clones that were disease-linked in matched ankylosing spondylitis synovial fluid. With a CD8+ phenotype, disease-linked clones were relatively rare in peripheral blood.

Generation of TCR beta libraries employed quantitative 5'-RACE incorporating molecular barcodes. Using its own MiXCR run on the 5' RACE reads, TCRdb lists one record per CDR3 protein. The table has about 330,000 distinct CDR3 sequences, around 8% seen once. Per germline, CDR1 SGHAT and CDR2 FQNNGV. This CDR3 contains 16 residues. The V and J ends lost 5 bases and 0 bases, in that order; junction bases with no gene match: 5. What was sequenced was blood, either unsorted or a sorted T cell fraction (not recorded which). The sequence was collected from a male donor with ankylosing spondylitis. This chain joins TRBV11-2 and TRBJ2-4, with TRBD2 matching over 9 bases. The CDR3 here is CASSPRLAVAKNIQYF. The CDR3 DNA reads TGTGCCAGCAGCCCCAGACTAGCGGTAGCCAAAAACATTCAGTACTTC.